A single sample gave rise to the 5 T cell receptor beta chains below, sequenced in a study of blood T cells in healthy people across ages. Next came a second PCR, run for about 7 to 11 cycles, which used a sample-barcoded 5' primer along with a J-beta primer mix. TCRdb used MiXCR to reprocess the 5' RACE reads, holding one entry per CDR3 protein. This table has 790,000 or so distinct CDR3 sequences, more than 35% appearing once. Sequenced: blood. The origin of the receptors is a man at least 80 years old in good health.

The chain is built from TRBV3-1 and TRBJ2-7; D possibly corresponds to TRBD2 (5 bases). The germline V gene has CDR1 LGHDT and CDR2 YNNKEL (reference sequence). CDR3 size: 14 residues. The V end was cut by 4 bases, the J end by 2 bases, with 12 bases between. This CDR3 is CASSRRGFPYEQYF. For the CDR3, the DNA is TGTGCCAGCAGCCGTCGCGGGTTCCCCTACGAGCAGTACTTC.

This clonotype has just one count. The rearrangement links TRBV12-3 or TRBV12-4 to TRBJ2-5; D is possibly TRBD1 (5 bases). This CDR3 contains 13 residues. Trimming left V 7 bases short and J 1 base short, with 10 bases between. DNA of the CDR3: TGTGCCAGCACCCTCGACAGCCAAGAGACCCAGTACTTC. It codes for CASTLDSQETQYF.

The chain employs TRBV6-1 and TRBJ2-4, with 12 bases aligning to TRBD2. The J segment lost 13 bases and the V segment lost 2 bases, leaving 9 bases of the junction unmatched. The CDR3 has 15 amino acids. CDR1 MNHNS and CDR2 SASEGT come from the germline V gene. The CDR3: CASSELTSGSGRQYF. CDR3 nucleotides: TGTGCCAGCAGTGAATTGACTAGCGGGAGCGGTCGGCAGTACTTC.

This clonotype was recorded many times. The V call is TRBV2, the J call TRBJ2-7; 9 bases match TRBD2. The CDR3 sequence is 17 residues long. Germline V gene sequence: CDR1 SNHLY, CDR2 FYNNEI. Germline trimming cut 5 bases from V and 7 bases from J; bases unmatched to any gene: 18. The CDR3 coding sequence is TGTGCCAGCAGTTCGACTAGCGGCAACGACCCGGCTAGAGAGCAGTACTTC. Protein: CASSSTSGNDPAREQYF.

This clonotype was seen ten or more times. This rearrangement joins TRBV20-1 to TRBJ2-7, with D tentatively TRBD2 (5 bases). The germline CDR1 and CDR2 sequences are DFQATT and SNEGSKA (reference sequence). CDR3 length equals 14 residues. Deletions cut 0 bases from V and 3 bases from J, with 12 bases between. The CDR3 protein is CSAREIAGGYEQYF. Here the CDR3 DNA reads TGCAGTGCTAGAGAGATCGCAGGAGGCTACGAGCAGTACTTC.